These T cell receptor beta chains were read from a single sample in a study of shared clonotypes between healthy human individuals. Using immunoSEQ multiplex PCR, the repertoire was profiled, and TCRdb retains in-frame clones only, with some absent. Of about 2 million clones listed, over 85% are singletons. Input material: naive CD8+ T cells sorted from blood. The receptors come from a man in his late teens or twenties in good health. Both conserved end residues are part of each CDR3. The order of the fields is V gene, D gene, J gene, clone size, CDR3 DNA, CDR3 protein. A D gene is named only where the DNA matches it firmly. The size of a clone is reported for some rows only, either as once, few or many, or as a class for expanded clones.

TRBV28	NA	TRBJ2-1	NA	TGTGCCAGCAGGGAGACGGCCTACAATGAGCAGTTCTTC	CASRETAYNEQFF
TRBV6-4	NA	TRBJ1-2	NA	TGTGCCAGCGGTGCACGAGGGGACTATGGCTACACCTTC	CASGARGDYGYTF
TRBV19	TRBD1	TRBJ1-1	NA	TGTGCCAGTAGACAGGGGACTGAAGCTTTCTTT	CASRQGTEAFF
TRBV4-3	NA	TRBJ2-7	NA	TGCGCCAGCAGCCAAGAGGCCTACGAGCAGTACTTC	CASSQEAYEQYF
TRBV18	NA	TRBJ1-1	NA	TGTGCCAGCTCCCCAGGGGCCAGCATGAACACTGAAGCTTTCTTT	CASSPGASMNTEAFF
TRBV30	NA	TRBJ2-7	NA	TGTGCCTGGTCCCCAGACTCTTACGAGCAGTACTTC	CAWSPDSYEQYF
TRBV6-6	TRBD1	TRBJ1-1	NA	TGTGCCAGCAGTCGCCTATTAGACAGGGTAAACACTGAAGCTTTCTTT	CASSRLLDRVNTEAFF
TRBV27	NA	TRBJ1-1	NA	TGTGCCAGCAGTCGCGACCGTTACACTGAAGCTTTCTTT	CASSRDRYTEAFF
TRBV20-1	NA	TRBJ2-3	once	TGCAGTGCTAACGTGGCAGATACGCAGTATTTT	CSANVADTQYF
TRBV7-6	NA	TRBJ2-3	NA	TGTGCCAGCAGCTTAGTCGCGGAGGCGACAGATACGCAGTATTTT	CASSLVAEATDTQYF
TRBV7-9	TRBD1	TRBJ1-1	NA	TGTGCCAGCAGCCTACAGGGGGCGCCGAAAGCTTTCTTT	CASSLQGAPKAFF
TRBV2	NA	TRBJ2-7	few	TGTGCCAGCAGTGATGCTTACGAGCAGTACTTC	CASSDAYEQYF
TRBV5-4	NA	TRBJ1-2	NA	TGTGCCAGCAGCCAAGGATCTAGCGGCTACACCTTC	CASSQGSSGYTF
TRBV28	NA	TRBJ1-6	NA	TGTGCCAGCAGCCCTCGGACCAGGGGTCCTATGAATTCACCCCTCCACTTT	CASSPRTRGPMNSPLHF
TRBV6-5	TRBD1	TRBJ2-7	NA	TGTGCCAGCGACGGACAGGGGACGGCCGAGCAGTACTTC	CASDGQGTAEQYF
TRBV9	NA	TRBJ1-6	NA	TGTGCCAGCAGCGTGGCGGGGAGCTCCTATAATTCACCCCTCCACTTT	CASSVAGSSYNSPLHF
TRBV7-2	NA	TRBJ2-3	once	TGTGCCAGCAGCTTATTCGATACAGATACGCAGTATTTT	CASSLFDTDTQYF
TRBV5-4	NA	TRBJ2-7	NA	TGTGCCAGCAGCGAGGAGGGTGACGAGCAGTACTTC	CASSEEGDEQYF
TRBV6-5	NA	TRBJ2-3	NA	TGTGCCAGCAGTTACTCGGGCCCGGGGTTTCCAGATACGCAGTATTTT	CASSYSGPGFPDTQYF
TRBV5-1	NA	TRBJ2-7	NA	TGCGCCAGCAGCTTGGCTCGACAGTCGACCCCCTACGAGCAGTACTTC	CASSLARQSTPYEQYF
TRBV2	NA	TRBJ1-4	once	TGTGCCAGCAGTGAATTGGGGGGGGTCGATGAAAAACTGTTTTTT	CASSELGGVDEKLFF
TRBV7-2	NA	TRBJ2-1	NA	TGTGCCAGCAGCTTTCTGGCCTACAATGAGCAGTTCTTC	CASSFLAYNEQFF
TRBV27	NA	TRBJ2-7	NA	TGTGCCAGCAGTTTAACCCTGTACTCCTACGAGCAGTACTTC	CASSLTLYSYEQYF
TRBV18	TRBD2	TRBJ2-1	NA	TGTGCCAGCTCACCAGTGACTAGCGGGGGGCATGAGCAGTTCTTC	CASSPVTSGGHEQFF
TRBV9	TRBD1	TRBJ1-6	NA	TGTGCCAGCAGCGTAGATAGGACAGGGGGTTCACCCCTCCACTTT	CASSVDRTGGSPLHF
TRBV7-2	TRBD2	TRBJ2-2	NA	TGTGCCAGCAGCTTACCCCTATCGGGGGGGCAAACCGGGGAGCTGTTTTTT	CASSLPLSGGQTGELFF
TRBV20-1	NA	TRBJ2-3	NA	TGCAGTGCTAGTGTAGATACGCAGTATTTT	CSASVDTQYF
TRBV9	NA	TRBJ2-6	NA	TGTGCCAGCAGCGTAGCTACAGGGAATCCCTCTGGGGCCAACGTCCTGACTTTC	CASSVATGNPSGANVLTF
TRBV4-1	NA	TRBJ1-1	NA	TGCGCCAGCAGCCAAAAGGGACTGTCCCCGGACACTGAAGCTTTCTTT	CASSQKGLSPDTEAFF
TRBV9	NA	TRBJ2-7	NA	TGTGCCAGCAGCCCGGACTTCCTAAGCTCCTACGAGCAGTACTTC	CASSPDFLSSYEQYF
TRBV27	NA	TRBJ2-3	NA	TGTGCCAGCAGACCAACAGGGTTTGATACGCAGTATTTT	CASRPTGFDTQYF
TRBV10-3	TRBD1	TRBJ2-7	NA	TGTGCCATCAGTGAAGGGGGCGGGTACGAGCAGTACTTC	CAISEGGGYEQYF
TRBV29-1	TRBD1	TRBJ1-2	NA	TGCAGCGTTGCAGGGGGAACTAACTATGGCTACACCTTC	CSVAGGTNYGYTF
TRBV4-1	NA	TRBJ2-7	NA	TGCGCCAGCAGCAGAGGGACCTCCTACGAGCAGTACTTC	CASSRGTSYEQYF
TRBV7-2	NA	TRBJ1-1	NA	TGTGCCAGCAGCCCGATGCCCGTTAGGAGTGAAGCTTTCTTT	CASSPMPVRSEAFF
TRBV4-3	NA	TRBJ2-3	NA	TGCGCCAGCAGCCAATATCCGGAGGTACAAGATACGCAGTATTTT	CASSQYPEVQDTQYF
TRBV7-6	NA	TRBJ1-1	NA	TGTGCCAGCAGCCCGGGAACCGGGCCTTACACTGAAGCTTTCTTT	CASSPGTGPYTEAFF
TRBV30	NA	TRBJ2-5	few	TGTGCCTGGGGGAATGAGGACGGAGAGACCCAGTACTTC	CAWGNEDGETQYF
TRBV5-1	NA	TRBJ2-7	NA	TGCGCCAGCAGCTTGATAGGGGGCTCCTACGAGCAGTACTTC	CASSLIGGSYEQYF
TRBV30	NA	TRBJ1-3	NA	TGTGCCTGGAGTGTACCAGGGCTTCGCTCTAACACCATATATTTT	CAWSVPGLRSNTIYF